This is a list of T cell receptor beta chains from one sample in a study of CXCR3-negative and CXCR3-positive naive CD8 T cells. TCRdb re-called the 5' RACE reads; every CDR3 protein appears as one record, without DNA. Its table lists about 98,000 distinct CDR3 sequences. The source material was naive CXCR3+ CD8+ T cells from blood. All receptors come from a human donor in good health. Some clones in this sample may be carry-over from other donors' samples. CDR3s include the opening cysteine and the closing phenylalanine or tryptophan. Each record gives: V gene, J gene, CDR3 protein.

TRBV7-8	TRBJ2-1	CASSPLGPAGGPRRQFF
TRBV12-3/TRBV12-4	TRBJ2-5	CASSRRGAQETQYF
TRBV3-1	TRBJ2-2	CASSPGAITGELFF
TRBV6-2/TRBV6-3	TRBJ2-7	CASRQTTGDEQYF
TRBV7-7	TRBJ2-5	CASSSTPGTSVETQYF
TRBV19	TRBJ2-1	CASSPTSSGGALVNEQFF
TRBV7-9	TRBJ2-7	CASSLGRDEQYF
TRBV6-4	TRBJ2-2	CASSVEQGPGELFF
TRBV21-1	TRBJ2-7	CASSKARAGREGSNEQCF
TRBV2	TRBJ2-2	CAISTGDGELFF
TRBV11-3	TRBJ2-2	CASSQDRVNTGELFF
TRBV6-2/TRBV6-3	TRBJ2-5	CASSYEGQETQYF
TRBV27	TRBJ2-5	CASSSLGRTKSGLSETQYF
TRBV6-5	TRBJ2-3	CASSPPGVRTDTQYF
TRBV6-2/TRBV6-3	TRBJ1-1	CASSPRQTLNTEAFF
TRBV15	TRBJ1-2	CATSRSQNYGYTF
TRBV20-1	TRBJ2-7	CSARDHYEGAYEQYF
TRBV5-6	TRBJ2-1	CASSLGSSYNEQFF
TRBV6-2/TRBV6-3	TRBJ1-1	CASSYAASEAFF
TRBV5-8	TRBJ1-2	CASSFRMANYGYTF
TRBV7-6	TRBJ2-1	CASRRSGEFGHEQFF
TRBV12-3/TRBV12-4	TRBJ2-7	CASQLGGGEQYF
TRBV4-2	TRBJ1-3	CASSQGASSGNTIYF
TRBV6-2/TRBV6-3	TRBJ1-1	CASSYLADHGDTEAFF
TRBV20-1	TRBJ2-5	CSARAVSEETQYF
TRBV7-3	TRBJ2-7	CASSYLSQGANYEQYF
TRBV12-3/TRBV12-4	TRBJ1-1	CASNPPDRLNTEAFF
TRBV7-9	TRBJ2-5	CASSPPWGTGVGETQYF
TRBV4-1	TRBJ2-7	CASSQALSAGGQCEQYF